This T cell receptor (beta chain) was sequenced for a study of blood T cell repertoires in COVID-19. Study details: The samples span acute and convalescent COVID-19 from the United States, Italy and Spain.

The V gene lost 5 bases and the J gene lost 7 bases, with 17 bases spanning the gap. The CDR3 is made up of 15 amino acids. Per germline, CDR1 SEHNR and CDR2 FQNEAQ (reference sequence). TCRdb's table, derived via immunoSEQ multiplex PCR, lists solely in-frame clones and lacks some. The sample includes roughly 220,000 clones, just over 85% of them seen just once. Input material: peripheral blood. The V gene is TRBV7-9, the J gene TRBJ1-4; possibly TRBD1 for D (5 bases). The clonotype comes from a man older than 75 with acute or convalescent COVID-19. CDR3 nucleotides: TGTGCCAGCAGCCCGCCGGGGGGGAGTGGTGAAAAACTGTTTTTT. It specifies CASSPPGGSGEKLFF.